This TCR beta chain was sequenced during a study of blood T cell repertoires in COVID-19. From germline, CDR1 is SGHRS and CDR2 YFSETQ. V lost 1 base, J lost 0 bases, and 7 bases lay in between. The CDR3 spans 14 residues. The table came from immunoSEQ multiplex PCR; TCRdb's copy has only in-frame clones and leaves some out. The sample contains fewer than 100,000 clones, around 87% of which appear only once. The chain is built from TRBV5-1 and TRBJ1-1; D unresolved. Sequencing was performed on peripheral blood. This TCR derives from a human donor with acute or convalescent COVID-19. The donor label of this sample is uncertain. For the CDR3, the DNA is TGCGCCAGCAGCTTGCGAGGAATGAACACTGAAGCTTTCTTT. Translation: CASSLRGMNTEAFF.